This T cell receptor beta chain was captured by sequencing in a study of identical twins' blood T cells. The CDR3 sequence is 14 residues long. In germline, CDR1 is SGHRS, CDR2 YFSETQ. V was clipped by 7 bases and J by 8 bases, with 21 bases between them. A previously described protocol, modified, built RNA-based TCR cDNA libraries. One entry per CDR3 protein results from TCRdb running MiXCR on the 5' RACE reads. The profile covers 300,000 to 400,000 distinct CDR3 sequences, with roughly 31% appearing a single time and about 6% taken by the ten largest. The sample consisted of PBMCs. The chain carries TRBV5-1 and TRBJ1-1; the D is unclear. The receptor comes from a woman aged 18 to 49 in good health. The CDR3 DNA follows: TGCGCCAGCGATTCGGGCAACTTTAAATCCGAAGCTTTCTTT. It is translated as CASDSGNFKSEAFF.